The 27 T cell receptor beta chains given below trace back to one sample, sequenced in a study of ipilimumab plus nivolumab after autologous stem cell transplantation. Only in-frame clones appear in the TCRdb table, and some are missing; sequencing was by immunoSEQ multiplex PCR. The data show 43,000 or so clones, 70% to 90% seen once. Specimen: PBMCs, collected in a trial of ipilimumab plus nivolumab as post-transplant consolidation. The receptors originated from a male donor with multiple myeloma.

CDR3 sequence (DNA): TGCGCCAGCAGGATGGTCGGCAGCAATCAGCCCCAGCATTTT. Translated, it gives CASRMVGSNQPQHF. The chain links TRBV5-1 to TRBJ1-5; no reliable D call. The germline V gene has CDR1 SGHRS and CDR2 YFSETQ. The ends were cut back, 5 bases at V and 1 base at J, with 10 bases in the middle. The CDR3 is 14 amino acids.

The genes are TRBV18 and TRBJ1-4; D is possibly TRBD1 (5 bases). The germline gives CDR1 KGHSH, CDR2 LQKENI. V gave up 4 bases and J gave up 4 bases, with 10 bases separating them. This CDR3 has 14 residues. The CDR3 loop reads CASSLGRSNEKLFF. In DNA, the CDR3 is TGTGCCAGCTCACTGGGGCGAAGTAATGAAAAACTGTTTTTT.

The rearrangement uses TRBV27 and TRBJ1-2; D gene uncertain. The germline V gene encodes CDR1 MNHEY and CDR2 SMNVEV (reference sequence). This CDR3 comprises 13 residues. The V and J ends lost 11 bases and 5 bases respectively, with 18 bases between them. The CDR3 spells CAARAAVGYGYTF. DNA for the CDR3: TGTGCCGCGAGGGCCGCGGTGGGTTATGGCTACACCTTC.

The CDR3 nucleotides read TGTGCCAGCAGCCCCGCAGGGGGGGTTGGGTGGGAGACCCAGTACTTC. Protein product: CASSPAGGVGWETQYF. The genes are TRBV7-3 and TRBJ2-5; D is tentatively TRBD1 or TRBD2 (7 bases each). CDR3 length: 16 amino acids. V dropped 5 bases and J dropped 5 bases, with 21 bases sitting between them. The germline V gene encodes CDR1 SGHTA and CDR2 FQGTGA.

DNA of the CDR3: TGTGCCAGCACTCGGCTAGCAGTGGATACGCAGTATTTT. Residues: CASTRLAVDTQYF. The V and J genes are TRBV2 and TRBJ2-3; D is possibly TRBD2 (5 bases). From germline, CDR1 is SNHLY and CDR2 FYNNEI. The CDR3 loop spans 13 amino acids. The germline V and J ends were trimmed by 7 bases and 6 bases, with 14 bases remaining between them.

The chain recombines TRBV5-1 with TRBJ2-3; 12 nucleotides line up with TRBD1. The CDR3 loop spans 17 amino acids. Germline-derived CDR1 and CDR2 are SGHRS and YFSETQ. Trimming cost V 3 bases and J 4 bases; bases outside gene matches: 9. CDR3 amino acids: CASSSEPGQGASDTQYF. CDR3 nucleotide sequence: TGCGCCAGCAGCTCTGAACCGGGACAGGGGGCGTCAGATACGCAGTATTTT.

Points on this clone: One junction end does not reproduce the germline sequence, and a read error may be involved. The genes are TRBV7-3 and TRBJ1-1; no clear D gene. The CDR3 consists of 12 residues. CDR1 is SGHTA, CDR2 FQGTGA, per germline. The CDR3: CASSPDSLSPIF. The DNA of the CDR3 is TGTGCCAGCAGCCCCGACTCCTTAAGCCCTATATTC.

CDR3 sequence (DNA): TGTGCCAGCAGCTTCTCCAATGGAGAGACCCAGTACTTC. Translation gives CASSFSNGETQYF. The V and J genes are TRBV5-4 and TRBJ2-5; no definite D call. There are 13 residues in the CDR3. In germline, CDR1 is SGHNT, CDR2 YYREEE (reference sequence). V lost 2 bases, J lost 4 bases, and 9 bases lay in between. Full variable domain (rest looked up from reference TRBV5-4 and TRBJ2-5): ETGVTQSPTHLIKTRGQQVTLRCSSQSGHNTVSWYQQALGQGPQFIFQYYREEENGRGNFPPRFSGLQFPNYSSELNVNALELDDSALYLCASSFSNGETQYFGPGTRLLVL.

The V and J genes are TRBV7-8 and TRBJ1-2, with unresolved D. Germline V CDR1 and CDR2: SGHVS, FQNEAQ. Trimming shortened V by 4 bases and J by 0 bases, and 6 bases separated the two germline ends. The CDR3 is 13 amino acids. The CDR3 loop reads CASSSRTNYGYTF. As DNA, the CDR3 is TGTGCCAGCAGCTCCCGAACTAACTATGGCTACACCTTC.

This clone is a singleton in its sample. The J gene is TRBJ1-1, the V gene TRBV6-4; tentative D call: TRBD1 (6 bases). V dropped 4 bases and J dropped 4 bases, with 10 bases sitting between them. The CDR3 spans 13 residues. Per germline, CDR1 MRHNA and CDR2 SNTAGT. DNA for the CDR3: TGTGCCAGCAGTGCAGGGGTTGGCACTGAAGCTTTCTTT. This encodes CASSAGVGTEAFF.

V gene TRBV19 combines with J gene TRBJ1-1; D ambiguous. Deletions cut 7 bases from V and 4 bases from J, with 13 bases between. CDR3 length: 13 residues. Germline V gene sequence: CDR1 LNHDA, CDR2 SQIVND (reference sequence). The CDR3 loop is CASTHEGPTEAFF. The CDR3 coding sequence is TGTGCCAGTACCCACGAGGGTCCCACTGAAGCTTTCTTT. The full variable domain, rest sourced from reference TRBV19 and TRBJ1-1, is DGGITQSPKYLFRKEGQNVTLSCEQNLNHDAMYWYRQDPGQGLRLIYYSQIVNDFQKGDIAEGYSVSREKKESFPLTVTSAQKNPTAFYLCASTHEGPTEAFFGQGTRLTVV.

The CDR3 nucleotides read TGCAGCGCCCGGGACAGCCCAAATCAGCCCCAGCATTTT. It is translated as CSARDSPNQPQHF. V and J are TRBV29-1 and TRBJ1-5; TRBD1 matches 7 bases. The germline CDR1 and CDR2 sequences are SQVTM and ANQGSEA. The J segment lost 4 bases and the V segment lost 7 bases, leaving 7 bases of the junction unmatched. This CDR3 has 13 amino acids.

The gene calls are TRBV5-1 and TRBJ1-1; 7 nucleotides agree with TRBD1. The germline gives CDR1 SGHRS, CDR2 YFSETQ. The length of the CDR3 is 16 residues. Trimming cost V 4 bases and J 5 bases; bases outside gene matches: 14. The CDR3 region has the DNA TGCGCCAGCAGCGCCGACGTACAGGGGAAGGGGACTGAAGCTTTCTTT. Translated, it gives CASSADVQGKGTEAFF.

The chain links TRBV7-3 to TRBJ2-1; 8 nucleotides agree with TRBD2. Trimming took 3 bases from V and 5 from J; bases not matched to a gene: 6. Looked up from germline, CDR1 is SGHTA and CDR2 is FQGTGA. CDR3 size: 15 residues. The CDR3 DNA reads TGTGCCAGCAGCTTTAGCGGGGTTCCCCACAATGAGCAGTTCTTC. Residues: CASSFSGVPHNEQFF. Variable domain in full (rest from reference TRBV7-3 and TRBJ2-1): GAGVSQTPSNKVTEKGKYVELRCDPISGHTALYWYRQSLGQGPEFLIYFQGTGAADDSGLPNDRFFAVRPEGSVSTLKIQRTERGDSAVYLCASSFSGVPHNEQFFGPGTRLTVL.

This chain links TRBV18 with TRBJ2-7, with D uncertain. CDR3 length: 12 residues. Trimming pared 1 base from V and 3 bases from J, leaving 4 bases between. Germline assignment: CDR1 KGHSH and CDR2 LQKENI. CDR3: CASSPRNYEQYF. CDR3 DNA sequence: TGTGCCAGCTCACCACGAAACTACGAGCAGTACTTC.

The V gene is TRBV7-2, the J gene TRBJ1-4, with 8 bases lining up with TRBD1. V lost 1 base, J lost 1 base, and 5 bases stayed unmatched. The CDR3 has 17 residues. Per germline, CDR1 SGHTA and CDR2 FQGNSA. The CDR3 protein is CASSLESGQGTNEKLFF. The DNA of the CDR3 is TGTGCCAGCAGCTTAGAGTCCGGACAGGGAACTAATGAAAAACTGTTTTTT.

This clone showed up just once. The chain couples TRBV5-1 to TRBJ2-5; D remains unclear. Looked up from germline, CDR1 is SGHRS and CDR2 is YFSETQ. CDR3 size: 11 residues. Trimming shortened V by 3 bases and J by 1 base, and 1 base separated the two germline ends. CDR3: CASSSQETQYF. The CDR3 nucleotides are TGCGCCAGCAGCTCCCAAGAGACCCAGTACTTC.

The J gene is TRBJ2-7, the V gene TRBV2; TRBD1 aligns across 8 bases. Germline-derived CDR1 and CDR2 are SNHLY and FYNNEI. The CDR3 is made up of 15 amino acids. Unmatched junction bases numbered 13, after V lost 7 bases and J lost 5 bases. The CDR3 region is CASISETGVSHEQYF. Written as DNA, the CDR3 is TGTGCCAGCATCAGTGAGACAGGGGTTTCCCACGAGCAGTACTTC.

The V gene is TRBV9, the J gene TRBJ2-7; the D gene is possibly TRBD2 (6 bases). The CDR3 spans 12 residues. Germline assignment: CDR1 SGDLS and CDR2 YYNGEE. V was pared by 1 base and J by 5 bases, with 7 bases between. CDR3 residues: CASSVPGDEQYF. DNA for the CDR3: TGTGCCAGCAGCGTACCGGGGGACGAGCAGTACTTC.

The chain is built from TRBV5-4 and TRBJ1-1; unclear D gene. The CDR3 has 13 residues. Germline CDR1 is SGHNT and CDR2 is YYREEE (reference sequence). V was shortened by 1 base and J by 1 base, with 5 bases between the two germline ends. Here the CDR3 reads CASSLKENTEAFF. The CDR3 DNA follows: TGTGCCAGCAGCTTGAAGGAGAACACTGAAGCTTTCTTT.

This chain connects TRBV19 to TRBJ1-5, with unresolved D. The CDR3 spans 17 residues. Trimming stripped 11 bases from V and 0 bases from J, with 23 bases between. Germline CDR1 and CDR2: LNHDA and SQIVND (reference sequence). CDR3 sequence: CAGNPGSAGYSNQPQHF. The CDR3 DNA follows: TGTGCCGGGAATCCAGGTTCCGCCGGTTATAGCAATCAGCCCCAGCATTTT.

The CDR3, as DNA: TGCAGCGTTGGGAGACTAGCGGGGGGCCTCGGGGAGACCCAGTACTTC. Protein product: CSVGRLAGGLGETQYF. V usage is TRBV29-1 and J usage is TRBJ2-5; 13 bases are a match to TRBD2. This CDR3 has 16 residues. The V gene end was trimmed by 4 bases and the J gene end by 5 bases; junction bases not matched to a gene: 10. The germline V gene has CDR1 SQVTM and CDR2 ANQGSEA.

The V gene is TRBV5-1, the J gene TRBJ2-1; 11 positions agree with TRBD2. This CDR3 spans 20 amino acids. After removal of 4 bases from V and 10 bases from J, the junction contained 25 bases not matched to a gene. Germline loops: CDR1 SGHRS, CDR2 YFSETQ. CDR3 DNA: TGCGCCAGCAGCGTGAGGACTAGCGGGCCCCCCCTCGGGGCCGGCGGGGAGCAGTTCTTC. It translates to CASSVRTSGPPLGAGGEQFF.

A note on this clone: Germline is not matched at one junction end, which may reflect a read error. The same CDR3 can be traced to other DNA sequences in this sample. J is TRBJ2-2 and V is TRBV29-1, with 12 nucleotides matching TRBD2. This CDR3 spans 15 amino acids. CDR1 and CDR2 (germline): SQVTM, ANQGSEA. The CDR3 is CSVAGLAGGPGELFF. CDR3 sequence (DNA): TGCAGTGTTGCGGGGCTAGCGGGAGGGCCCGGGGAGCTGTTTTTT.

CDR3 loop: CASTPRAGGPVDADTQYF. The CDR3 bases are TGTGCCAGTACTCCGAGAGCGGGAGGGCCTGTTGACGCAGATACGCAGTATTTT. The chain recombines TRBV19 with TRBJ2-3; 10 nucleotides line up with TRBD2. Trimming took 7 bases from V and 4 from J; bases not matched to a gene: 17. The CDR3 contains 18 residues. Germline V gene lookup returns CDR1 LNHDA and CDR2 SQIVND (reference sequence).

The V and J genes are TRBV9 and TRBJ2-2; TRBD1 is a possible D gene (6 bases). V was pared by 3 bases and J by 8 bases, with 11 bases between. The CDR3 is made up of 13 amino acids. Germline V gives CDR1 SGDLS, CDR2 YYNGEE. The CDR3 loop reads CASSDPRGGELFF. The CDR3 DNA is TGTGCCAGCAGCGACCCGAGGGGGGGGGAGCTGTTTTTT.

The V call is TRBV7-9, the J call TRBJ2-5; tentatively, D is TRBD1 or TRBD2 (5 bases each). CDR3 size: 13 residues. In germline, CDR1 is SEHNR, CDR2 FQNEAQ (reference sequence). V was shortened by 3 bases and J by 4 bases, with 9 bases between the two germline ends. The CDR3 here is CASSFGDRETQYF. DNA of the CDR3: TGTGCCAGCAGCTTCGGGGACCGAGAGACCCAGTACTTC.